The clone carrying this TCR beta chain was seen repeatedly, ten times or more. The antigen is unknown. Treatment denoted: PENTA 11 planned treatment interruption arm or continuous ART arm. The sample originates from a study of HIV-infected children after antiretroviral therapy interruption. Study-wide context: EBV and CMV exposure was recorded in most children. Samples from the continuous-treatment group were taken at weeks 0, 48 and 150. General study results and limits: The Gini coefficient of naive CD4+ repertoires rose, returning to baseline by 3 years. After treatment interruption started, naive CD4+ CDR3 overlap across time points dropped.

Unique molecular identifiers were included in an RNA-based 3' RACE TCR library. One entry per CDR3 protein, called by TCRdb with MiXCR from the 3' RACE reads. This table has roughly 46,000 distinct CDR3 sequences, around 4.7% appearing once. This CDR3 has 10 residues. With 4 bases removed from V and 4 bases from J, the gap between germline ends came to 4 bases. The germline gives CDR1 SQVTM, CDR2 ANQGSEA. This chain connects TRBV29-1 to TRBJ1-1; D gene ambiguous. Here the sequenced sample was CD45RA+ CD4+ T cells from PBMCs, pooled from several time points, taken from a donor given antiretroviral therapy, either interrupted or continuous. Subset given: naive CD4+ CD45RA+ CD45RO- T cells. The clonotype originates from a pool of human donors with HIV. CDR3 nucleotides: TGCAGCGTTGTCGCCACTGAAGCTTTCTTT. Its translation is CSVVATEAFF.